This entry describes one TCR beta chain. V shed 2 bases, J shed 4 bases, and the junction held 1 base outside the gene matches. The germline gives CDR1 MNHNY, CDR2 SVGAGI (reference sequence). The CDR3 contains 13 residues. Generated by immunoSEQ multiplex PCR, the TCRdb table keeps only in-frame clones and is missing some. The data show some 490,000 clones, with approximately 86% seen just once and approximately 8% held by the top ten. This entry comes from a study of blood T cell repertoires in COVID-19. The sample taken for sequencing was PBMCs or T cells enriched from blood (not recorded which). This chain uses TRBV6-6 with TRBJ1-2; 7 nucleotides agree with TRBD1. This TCR was sampled from a woman aged 60-75 years who had recovered from COVID-19. The DNA for the CDR3 is TGTGCCAGCAGTTACCCAGGGGGCTATGGCTACACCTTC. It specifies CASSYPGGYGYTF.